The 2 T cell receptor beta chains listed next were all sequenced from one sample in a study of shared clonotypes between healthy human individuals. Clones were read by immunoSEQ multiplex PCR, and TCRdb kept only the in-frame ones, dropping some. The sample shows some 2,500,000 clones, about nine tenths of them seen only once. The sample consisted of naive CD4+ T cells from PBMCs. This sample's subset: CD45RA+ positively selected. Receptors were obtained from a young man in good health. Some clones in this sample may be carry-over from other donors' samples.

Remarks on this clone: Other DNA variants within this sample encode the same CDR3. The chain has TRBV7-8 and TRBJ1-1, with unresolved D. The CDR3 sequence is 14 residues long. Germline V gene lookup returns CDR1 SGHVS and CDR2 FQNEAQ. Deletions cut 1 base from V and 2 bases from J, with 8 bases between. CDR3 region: CASSLVSGNTEAFF. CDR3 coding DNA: TGTGCCAGCAGCTTAGTCTCGGGTAACACTGAAGCTTTCTTT.

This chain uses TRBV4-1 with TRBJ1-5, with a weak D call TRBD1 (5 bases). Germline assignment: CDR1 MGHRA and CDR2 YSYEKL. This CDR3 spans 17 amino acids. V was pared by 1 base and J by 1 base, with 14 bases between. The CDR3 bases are TGCGCCAGCAGCCAAGGTATAGCAGGGACCAGCAATCAGCCCCAGCATTTT. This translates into CASSQGIAGTSNQPQHF.